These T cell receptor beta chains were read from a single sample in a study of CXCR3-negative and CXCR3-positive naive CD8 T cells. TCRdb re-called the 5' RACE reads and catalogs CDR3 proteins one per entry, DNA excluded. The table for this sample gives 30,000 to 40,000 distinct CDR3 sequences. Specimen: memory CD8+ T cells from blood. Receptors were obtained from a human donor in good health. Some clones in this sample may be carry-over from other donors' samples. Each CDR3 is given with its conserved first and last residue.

CATSDLGTGVQETQYF | TRBJ2-5 | TRBV24-1
CSATPGGETQPQHF | TRBJ1-5 | TRBV20-1
CSVEGLLGIESSYEQYF | TRBJ2-7 | TRBV29-1
CASSLSRSGAHNEQFF | TRBJ2-1 | TRBV12-3/TRBV12-4
CASSRNGNTDTQYF | TRBJ2-3 | TRBV11-1
CASSQDLTLVSNQPQHF | TRBJ1-5 | TRBV4-2
CASRVAGGNTGELFF | TRBJ2-2 | TRBV2
CASSSPTSSGRAYETQYF | TRBJ2-5 | TRBV27
CASSYSGNYNEQFF | TRBJ2-1 | TRBV6-2/TRBV6-3
CASSYLSTGTSGTYEQFF | TRBJ2-1 | TRBV6-6
CASSRPGGTLYEQYF | TRBJ2-7 | TRBV7-2
CASSLFLRGQPQHF | TRBJ1-5 | TRBV28
CASSRDTGTGPSENSYNEQFF | TRBJ2-1 | TRBV4-1
CASSPIGRGVNTEAFF | TRBJ1-1 | TRBV25-1
CSARVSAGSLEKLFF | TRBJ1-4 | TRBV20-1
CSVEDLPGRPGSGTQYF | TRBJ2-5 | TRBV29-1
CASTGGSYGYTF | TRBJ1-2 | TRBV5-1
CSVPGATYYGYTF | TRBJ1-2 | TRBV29-1